The 17 T cell receptor beta chains reported below all come from one sample, sequenced in a study of cytomegalovirus exposure and HLA in healthy donors. Vbeta (60) and Jbeta (13) primers were used in the PCR. Clones were sequenced by immunoSEQ multiplex PCR, and TCRdb holds only the in-frame ones, with some missing. Of around 98,000 clones listed, about three quarters are singletons. The sequencing sample was made of PBMCs. The receptors originated from a human donor in good health.

J is TRBJ1-1 and V is TRBV20-1, with D possibly TRBD1 on 5 matching bases. The V end was cut by 3 bases, the J end by 6 bases, with 5 bases between. The CDR3 totals 10 residues. Germline loops: CDR1 DFQATT, CDR2 SNEGSKA (reference sequence). This chain's CDR3 is CSARTAEAFF. The CDR3 DNA reads TGCAGTGCTAGGACAGCTGAAGCTTTCTTT.

The V and J genes are TRBV15 and TRBJ2-6, with 8 bases matching TRBD1. Germline CDR1 is LNHNV and CDR2 is YYDKDF (reference sequence). J gave up 0 bases and V 1 base, and 14 bases lay outside the gene matches. The CDR3 is 21 amino acids. The CDR3 here is CATSRARVSGQAISGANVLTF. CDR3 bases: TGTGCCACCAGCAGAGCGCGAGTGTCGGGACAGGCAATCTCTGGGGCCAACGTCCTGACTTTC. Based on the CDR3 plus reference TRBV15 and TRBJ2-6, the full variable domain is DAMVIQNPRYQVTQFGKPVTLSCSQTLNHNVMYWYQQKSSQAPKLLFHYYDKDFNNEADTPDNFQSRRPNTSFCFLDIRSPGLGDTAMYLCATSRARVSGQAISGANVLTFGAGSRLTVL.

J is TRBJ2-5 and V is TRBV5-1, with D unclear. CDR1 is SGHRS and CDR2 is YFSETQ in the germline V gene. The CDR3 sequence is 12 residues long. V was shortened by 4 bases and J by 0 bases, with 4 bases between the two germline ends. CDR3 nucleotides: TGCGCCAGCAGCATAAACCAAGAGACCCAGTACTTC. Translation: CASSINQETQYF.

The rearrangement joins TRBV5-1 to TRBJ2-3; 8 positions agree with TRBD2. The germline CDR1 and CDR2 sequences are SGHRS and YFSETQ. This CDR3 region has 18 residues. With V trimmed by 4 bases and J by 1 base, 14 bases remained unmatched. This CDR3 reads CASSPGPIAGWGTDTQYF. In DNA, the CDR3 is TGCGCCAGCAGCCCCGGCCCCATAGCGGGGTGGGGCACAGATACGCAGTATTTT.

A note on this clone: A junction end diverges from the germline sequence, so it may reflect a read error. The rearrangement links TRBV6-1 to TRBJ1-2, with D perhaps matching TRBD1 (6 bases). The CDR3 spans 13 residues. Germline-derived CDR1 and CDR2 are MNHNS and SASEGT. CDR3 in DNA: TGTGCCAGCAGTACAGGGAAATTGACTGGCTACCCCTTC. Residues: CASSTGKLTGYPF.

The sample holds a few counts of this clone. The chain has TRBV5-1 and TRBJ2-7; D might be TRBD1 (5 bases). Trimming left V 5 bases short and J 3 bases short, with 9 bases between. This CDR3 is 12 amino acids long. Germline CDR1 SGHRS, CDR2 YFSETQ. The CDR3: CASREGDYEQYF. DNA for the CDR3: TGCGCCAGCAGGGAAGGGGACTACGAGCAGTACTTC. The variable domain in full, with the rest retrieved from reference TRBV5-1 and TRBJ2-7, is KAGVTQTPRYLIKTRGQQVTLSCSPISGHRSVSWYQQTPGQGLQFLFEYFSETQRNKGNFPGRFSGRQFSNSRSEMNVSTLELGDSALYLCASREGDYEQYFGPGTRLTVT.

This chain connects TRBV29-1 to TRBJ2-1; maybe TRBD1 (5 bases). Germline loops: CDR1 SQVTM, CDR2 ANQGSEA. The CDR3 is 13 residues long. Trimming removed 4 bases at V and 4 bases at J, with 11 bases between. CDR3 amino acids: CSVGGHTYNEQFF. In DNA form, the CDR3 reads TGCAGCGTTGGTGGACACACATACAATGAGCAGTTCTTC.

V usage is TRBV5-1 and J usage is TRBJ1-1; TRBD1 is a possible D gene (6 bases). Germline lookup yields CDR1 SGHRS and CDR2 YFSETQ. This CDR3 is built from 13 residues. The V end was cut by 2 bases, the J end by 5 bases, with 10 bases between. This chain's CDR3 is CASSFGGQTEAFF. The CDR3 coding sequence is TGCGCCAGCAGCTTCGGGGGGCAAACTGAAGCTTTCTTT.

This chain joins TRBV14 and TRBJ1-1; 8 nucleotides line up with TRBD1. The length of the CDR3 is 16 residues. Losses at the gene ends were 1 base for V and 2 bases for J; bases not matched to a gene: 6. In germline, CDR1 is SGHDN, CDR2 FVKESK. In DNA, the CDR3 is TGTGCCAGCAGCCAAGCCGGACAGGGAATTAACACTGAAGCTTTCTTT. It encodes CASSQAGQGINTEAFF.

The chain has TRBV5-4 and TRBJ2-5, with a tentative D call TRBD1 (5 bases). The J call may not be correct, given that the DNA end is closer to TRBJ2-7. Germline V lookup: CDR1 SGHNT, CDR2 YYREEE (reference sequence). The CDR3 has 13 residues. CDR3 amino acids: CASSLTGSYEQYF. The DNA for the CDR3 is TGTGCCAGCAGCTTGACAGGCTCCTACGAGCAGTACTTC.

This rearrangement joins TRBV4-1 to TRBJ1-2; D unclear. Trimming took off 3 bases at V and 2 bases at J, with 13 bases between the two ends. The CDR3 is 15 amino acids. CDR1 MGHRA and CDR2 YSYEKL come from the germline V gene. This chain's CDR3 is CASSQAESENYGYTF. As DNA, the CDR3 is TGCGCCAGCAGCCAGGCGGAATCTGAAAACTATGGCTACACCTTC.

This clone appeared once. The chain employs TRBV29-1 and TRBJ2-7; 16 bases agree with TRBD2. The junction had 12 bases not matched to a gene; V was cut back by 7 bases and J by 6 bases. Germline assignment: CDR1 SQVTM and CDR2 ANQGSEA. The CDR3 extends over 16 amino acids. In DNA, the CDR3 is TGCAGCGCCGGTCCGGGACTAGCGGGAGGGTCTGGCGAGCAGTACTTC. Translated, it gives CSAGPGLAGGSGEQYF.

The V and J genes are TRBV5-5 and TRBJ1-5; 7 bases are a match to TRBD1. CDR3 length equals 16 residues. The germline CDR1 and CDR2 sequences are SGHKS and YYEKEE (reference sequence). V shed 4 bases, J shed 0 bases, and the junction held 7 bases outside the gene matches. CDR3: CASSIQGGYSNQPQHF. The CDR3 nucleotides are TGTGCCAGCAGCATCCAGGGGGGATATAGCAATCAGCCCCAGCATTTT.

This clone was seen a single time. The chain couples TRBV2 to TRBJ1-6, with 8 bases that match TRBD1. Per germline, CDR1 SNHLY and CDR2 FYNNEI. The J segment lost 7 bases and the V segment lost 6 bases, leaving 2 bases of the junction unmatched. The CDR3 is made up of 13 amino acids. CDR3 protein: CASRGQGNSPLHF. The CDR3 DNA reads as TGTGCCAGCAGAGGACAGGGAAATTCACCCCTCCACTTT. Based on the CDR3 plus reference TRBV2 and TRBJ1-6, the full variable domain is EPEVTQTPSHQVTQMGQEVILRCVPISNHLYFYWYRQILGQKVEFLVSFYNNEISEKSEIFDDQFSVERPDGSNFTLKIRSTKLEDSAMYFCASRGQGNSPLHFGNGTRLTVT.

This sequence joins TRBV7-6 and TRBJ2-3; 8 nucleotides agree with TRBD1. Germline CDR1 and CDR2: SGHVS and FNYEAQ. J was trimmed by 0 bases and V by 5 bases; bases with no gene match: 4. The CDR3 runs 15 residues. The CDR3, as DNA: TGTGCCAGCAGCGTGGGACAGGTTAGCACAGATACGCAGTATTTT. This codes for CASSVGQVSTDTQYF.

The rearrangement links TRBV6-4 to TRBJ2-3; maybe TRBD2 (5 bases). Trimming took 5 bases from V and 5 from J, leaving 11 bases between them. Germline-derived CDR1 and CDR2 are MRHNA and SNTAGT. The CDR3 spans 13 residues. CDR3 nucleotides: TGTGCCAGCAGTACACATCGGGGAGATACGCAGTATTTT. It is translated as CASSTHRGDTQYF.

This clone was recorded only once. CDR3 in amino acids: CASSVGLQGNTEAFF. DNA of the CDR3: TGTGCCAGCAGCGTAGGTTTGCAGGGGAACACTGAAGCTTTCTTT. The chain uses TRBV9 and TRBJ1-1, with D possibly matching TRBD1 (5 bases). Germline CDR1 and CDR2: SGDLS and YYNGEE. Trimming took off 0 bases at V and 1 base at J, with 10 bases between the two ends. This CDR3 has 15 residues.